The 19 T cell receptor beta chains presented below share a single source sample, sequenced in a study of tumor-infiltrating lymphocytes in oesophageal squamous cell carcinoma. In TCRdb, the PCR reads were re-called with MiXCR into one record per CDR3 protein. This sample has 20,000 or so distinct CDR3 sequences, with over 40% found just once. Material: normal esophageal tissue next to the tumor. These receptors all stem from a female donor with esophageal squamous cell carcinoma.

There are a few counts of this clonotype. The genes are TRBV20-1 and TRBJ1-2; TRBD1 might be the D (6 bases). Germline values: CDR1 DFQATT, CDR2 SNEGSKA (reference sequence). V was cut by 3 bases and J by 5 bases, with 10 bases left in between. The CDR3 is 12 residues long. As DNA, the CDR3 is TGCAGTGCTAGGAACAGGGAGTATGGCTACACCTTC. Translated, it gives CSARNREYGYTF.

About this clonotype: No conserved phenylalanine or tryptophan ends this CDR3, so it is likely a read error. No DNA is shown, since the ends of the CDR3 on it are uncertain; the CDR3 is the one TCRdb lists. The V gene is TRBV7-2, the J gene TRBJ2-7; the D call TRBD2 from the table was never checked on the DNA. The CDR3 length is 19 residues, termini included. Germline V gives CDR1 SGHTA, CDR2 FQGNSA. CDR3 loop: CASSSAPLGGRTRTMSSSS.

In this sample, this clonotype turned up many times. J is TRBJ2-5 and V is TRBV11-3; 8 bases agree with TRBD2. The CDR3 runs to 15 residues. The V gene's germline CDR1 is SGHNT and CDR2 YENEEA. The junction had 8 bases not matched to a gene; V was cut back by 3 bases and J by 5 bases. The CDR3 spells CASSFARGARETQYF. In nucleotides, the CDR3 is TGTGCCAGCAGCTTCGCGCGGGGGGCGCGGGAGACCCAGTACTTC.

This clonotype was seen only a few times. Its ends do not fully match the called genes, so a read error is possible. V is TRBV28 and J is TRBJ2-3, with 7 bases lining up with TRBD2. There are 11 residues in the CDR3. Germline V gene data show CDR1 as MDHEN and CDR2 as SYDVKM. For the CDR3, the DNA is TGTGCCAGCAGTGGGGCGGGGCGGGAGTTCTTC. Translating it yields CASSGAGREFF.

Notes on this clonotype: This could be a read error, since a much larger clone is one nucleotide away. V is TRBV13 and J is TRBJ2-5; 12 bases line up with TRBD1. The end of the DNA is better explained by TRBJ2-1, so the J call may be wrong. This CDR3 spans 16 amino acids. The germline gives CDR1 PRHDT, CDR2 FYEKMQ (reference sequence). This chain's CDR3 is CASSSLRDRGPYEQFF. In DNA, the CDR3 is TGTGCCAGCAGCTCACTCCGGGACAGGGGGCCCTACGAGCAGTTCTTC.

This chain connects TRBV19 to TRBJ1-2; maybe TRBD1 (6 bases). Trimming took off 5 bases at V and 3 bases at J, with 19 bases between the two ends. This CDR3 is built from 16 residues. In germline, CDR1 is LNHDA, CDR2 SQIVND (reference sequence). The CDR3: CASSASGGPLDYGYTF. The CDR3 nucleotides read TGTGCCAGTAGTGCCTCGGGGGGGCCCCTGGACTATGGCTACACCTTC.

The V and J genes are TRBV9 and TRBJ2-3, with TRBD1 matching over 10 bases. The J segment lost 4 bases and the V segment lost 3 bases, leaving 5 bases of the junction unmatched. CDR1 is SGDLS, CDR2 YYNGEE, per germline. This CDR3 is built from 15 residues. The CDR3 DNA reads TGTGCCAGCAGCGCCTACGGACAGGGGGCAGATACGCAGTATTTT. It codes for CASSAYGQGADTQYF. The full variable domain, completed using reference TRBV9 and TRBJ2-3, is DSGVTQTPKHLITATGQRVTLRCSPRSGDLSVYWYQQSLDQGLQFLIQYYNGEERAKGNILERFSAQQFPDLHSELNLSSLELGDSALYFCASSAYGQGADTQYFGPGTRLTVL.

This clonotype was counted at least ten times. V usage is TRBV6-1 and J usage is TRBJ1-6, with 9 nucleotides matching TRBD1. V lost 5 bases to trimming and J lost 10 bases; unmatched junction nucleotides: 3. CDR3 length equals 13 residues. CDR1 and CDR2 from the germline V gene are MNHNS and SASEGT. The CDR3: CASSQDRGSPLHF. CDR3 sequence (DNA): TGTGCCAGCAGTCAGGACAGGGGCTCACCCCTCCACTTT.

The chain has TRBV7-9 and TRBJ2-1, with 9 bases fitting TRBD1. Germline V gene data show CDR1 as SEHNR and CDR2 as FQNEAQ (reference sequence). Trimming removed 4 bases from V and 3 bases from J; junction bases left unmatched: 4. The CDR3 contains 15 residues. The CDR3 DNA reads TGTGCCAGCAGCTCTGGGACAGGGATCTACAATGAGCAGTTCTTC. It yields the protein CASSSGTGIYNEQFF.

Only a few counts were recorded for this clonotype. The rearrangement uses TRBV10-3 and TRBJ2-7; 11 positions agree with TRBD1. Germline V gene sequence: CDR1 ENHRY, CDR2 SYGVKD. CDR3 length: 16 amino acids. The J segment lost 1 base and the V segment lost 5 bases, leaving 7 bases of the junction unmatched. The CDR3 loop is CAISSSGTGGSYEQYF. The CDR3 coding sequence is TGTGCCATCAGTTCATCCGGGACAGGGGGTTCCTACGAGCAGTACTTC.

The V gene is TRBV20-1, the J gene TRBJ1-5, with a possible D match to TRBD1 (5 bases). The germline V and J ends were trimmed by 0 bases and 7 bases, with 13 bases remaining between them. The CDR3 length is 14 residues. Germline assignment: CDR1 DFQATT and CDR2 SNEGSKA (reference sequence). For the CDR3, the DNA is TGCAGTGCTAGAGAGGGGGGTCCGGGGCAGCCCCAGCATTTT. Translation gives CSAREGGPGQPQHF.

In this sample, this clonotype turned up many times. J is TRBJ1-6 and V is TRBV6-1, with D uncertain. The V and J ends lost 3 bases and 0 bases respectively, with 3 bases between them. The CDR3 is 14 residues long. CDR1 and CDR2 from the germline V gene are MNHNS and SASEGT. CDR3 coding DNA: TGTGCCAGCAGTGAGAGCTCCTATAATTCACCCCTCCACTTT. This gives the protein CASSESSYNSPLHF.

This clonotype appeared a few times. No conserved phenylalanine or tryptophan ends this CDR3, so it is likely a read error. It is unclear where the CDR3 begins or ends on the DNA, so no DNA is shown, and the CDR3 is as TCRdb lists it. The rearrangement joins TRBV6-1 to TRBJ2-5; the table's TRBD1 call for D was not verified on the DNA. CDR1 and CDR2 (germline): MNHNS, SASEGT. The CDR3 length is 16 residues, termini included. CDR3: CASRPKGQGVGYTFGS.

Comment on this clonotype: This clone may be a read error of a much larger clone one base away. The chain carries TRBV28 and TRBJ2-3, with TRBD1 matching over 7 bases. Matching the DNA end better, TRBJ2-7 makes the J call doubtful. There are 16 residues in the CDR3. Per germline, CDR1 MDHEN and CDR2 SYDVKM. The DNA of the CDR3 is TGTGCCAGCAGTATAATTTTGGGACAGCGAGGGTACGAGCAGTACTTC. Encoded protein: CASSIILGQRGYEQYF.

This clonotype was recorded many times. Possible read error: a much larger clone is one base away. The chain uses TRBV18 and TRBJ2-7, with TRBD1 matching over 7 bases. J lost 7 bases, V lost 5 bases, and 11 bases had no gene match. The CDR3 extends over 14 amino acids. CDR1 KGHSH and CDR2 LQKENI come from the germline V gene. CDR3 coding DNA: TGTGCCAGCTCATTCTCGACAGGGAACAATGAGCAGTACTTC. It specifies CASSFSTGNNEQYF.

V is TRBV7-2 and J is TRBJ2-7, with D tentatively TRBD1 (6 bases). V lost 5 bases, J lost 2 bases, and 16 bases lay in between. The CDR3 runs to 15 residues. The germline V gene has CDR1 SGHTA and CDR2 FQGNSA. CDR3 bases: TGTGCCAGCAGCACAGCCTCGGACAGCGCCTACGAGCAGTACTTC. Amino acid sequence: CASSTASDSAYEQYF.

This clonotype is classed as medium-sized. J is TRBJ2-1 and V is TRBV6-1, with TRBD2 matching over 13 bases. The CDR3 spans 15 residues. CDR1 is MNHNS, CDR2 SASEGT, per germline. V was pared by 3 bases and J by 7 bases, with 3 bases of the junction left unmatched. CDR3 in amino acids: CASSEETSGGNEQFF. CDR3 in DNA: TGTGCCAGCAGTGAGGAGACTAGCGGGGGGAATGAGCAGTTCTTC.

This clonotype is labeled medium-sized. The CDR3 loop is CASSPGTGETDTQYF. For the CDR3, the DNA is TGTGCCAGCAGTCCCGGGACAGGAGAAACAGATACGCAGTATTTT. This rearrangement joins TRBV6-1 to TRBJ2-3; 8 nucleotides line up with TRBD1. The CDR3 contains 15 residues. The germline CDR1 and CDR2 sequences are MNHNS and SASEGT. The V and J ends lost 5 bases and 3 bases, in that order; junction bases with no gene match: 7.

In regard to this clonotype: The conserved phenylalanine or tryptophan normally closing the CDR3 is absent here, so this likely arose from a read error. The limits of the CDR3 on the DNA are not certain, so only TCRdb's listed CDR3 is given. This chain uses TRBV12-3 or TRBV12-4 with TRBJ2-1; TRBD2 is the table's D call, not checked against the DNA. Inclusive of both ends, the CDR3 amounts to 15 amino acids. CDR3 amino acids: CASSLDTGEGYTFGS.